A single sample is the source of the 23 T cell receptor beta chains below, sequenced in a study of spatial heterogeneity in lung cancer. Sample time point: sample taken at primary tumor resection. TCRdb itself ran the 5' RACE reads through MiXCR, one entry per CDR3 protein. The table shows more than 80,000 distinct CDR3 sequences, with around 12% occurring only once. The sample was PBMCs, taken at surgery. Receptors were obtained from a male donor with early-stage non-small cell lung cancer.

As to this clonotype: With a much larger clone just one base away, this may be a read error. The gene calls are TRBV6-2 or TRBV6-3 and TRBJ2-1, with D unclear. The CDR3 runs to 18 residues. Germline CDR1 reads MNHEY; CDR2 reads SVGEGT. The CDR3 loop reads CASSHPRPDRSSSNEQFF. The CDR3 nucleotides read TGTGCCAGCAGTCACCCACGACCCGACCGAAGCTCCTCCAATGAGCAGTTCTTC.

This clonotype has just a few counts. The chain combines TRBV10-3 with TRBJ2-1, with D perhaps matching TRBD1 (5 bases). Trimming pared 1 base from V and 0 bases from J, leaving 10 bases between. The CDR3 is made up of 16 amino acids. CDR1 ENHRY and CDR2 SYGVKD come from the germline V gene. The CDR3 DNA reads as TGTGCCATCAGTGAGTTAGACAGAAGCTCCTACAATGAGCAGTTCTTC. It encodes CAISELDRSSYNEQFF.

The CDR3 nucleotides are TGTGCCAGCAGTTACTCGACAGGGGCATCCTACGAGCAGTACTTC. It codes for CASSYSTGASYEQYF. The chain carries TRBV6-2 or TRBV6-3 and TRBJ2-7, with TRBD1 identical over 8 bases. V lost 0 bases to trimming and J lost 1 base; unmatched junction nucleotides: 2. This CDR3 comprises 15 residues. Germline-derived CDR1 and CDR2 are MNHEY and SVGEGT.

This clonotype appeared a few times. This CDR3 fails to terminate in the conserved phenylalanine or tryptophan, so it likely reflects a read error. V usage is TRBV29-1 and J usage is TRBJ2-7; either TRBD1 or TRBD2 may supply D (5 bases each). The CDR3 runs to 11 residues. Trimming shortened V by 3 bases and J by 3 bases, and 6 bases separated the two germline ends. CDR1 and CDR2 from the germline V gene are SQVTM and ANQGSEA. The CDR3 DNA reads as TGCAGCGTTGAGAGGGGCTACGAGCAGTACTCC. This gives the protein CSVERGYEQYS.

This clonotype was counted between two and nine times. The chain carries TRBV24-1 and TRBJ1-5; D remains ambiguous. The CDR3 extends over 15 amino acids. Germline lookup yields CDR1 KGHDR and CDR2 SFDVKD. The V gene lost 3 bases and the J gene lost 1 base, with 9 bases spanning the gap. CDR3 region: CATSDPTISNQPQHF. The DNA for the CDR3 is TGTGCCACCAGTGATCCCACAATAAGCAATCAGCCCCAGCATTTT.

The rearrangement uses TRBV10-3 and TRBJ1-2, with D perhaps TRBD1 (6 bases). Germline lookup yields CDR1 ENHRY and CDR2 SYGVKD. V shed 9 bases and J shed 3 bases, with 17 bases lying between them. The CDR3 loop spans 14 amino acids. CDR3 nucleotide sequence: TGTGCCATAAATGGACAGAGTCACGACTATGGCTACACCTTC. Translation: CAINGQSHDYGYTF.

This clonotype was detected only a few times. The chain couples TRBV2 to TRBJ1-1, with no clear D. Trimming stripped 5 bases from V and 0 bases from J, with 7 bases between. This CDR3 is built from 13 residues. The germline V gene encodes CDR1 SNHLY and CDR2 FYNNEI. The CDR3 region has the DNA TGTGCCAGCAGTCTCCGGATGAACACTGAAGCTTTCTTT. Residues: CASSLRMNTEAFF. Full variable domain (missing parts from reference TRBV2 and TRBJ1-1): EPEVTQTPSHQVTQMGQEVILRCVPISNHLYFYWYRQILGQKVEFLVSFYNNEISEKSEIFDDQFSVERPDGSNFTLKIRSTKLEDSAMYFCASSLRMNTEAFFGQGTRLTVV.

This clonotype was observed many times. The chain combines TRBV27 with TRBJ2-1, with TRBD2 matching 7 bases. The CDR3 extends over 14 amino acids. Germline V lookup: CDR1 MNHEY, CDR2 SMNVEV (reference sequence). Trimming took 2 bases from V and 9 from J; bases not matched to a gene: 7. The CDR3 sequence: CASSLAGAGGEQFF. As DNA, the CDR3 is TGTGCCAGCAGTTTAGCGGGAGCTGGGGGTGAGCAGTTCTTC.

DNA for the CDR3: TGTGCCAGCAGTTTAGGCGCCGGACAGGGCTCAGATACGCAGTATTTT. Its translation is CASSLGAGQGSDTQYF. The V gene is TRBV12-3 or TRBV12-4, the J gene TRBJ2-3, with 8 nucleotides matching TRBD1. V was clipped by 1 base and J by 4 bases; unmatched bases: 7. The CDR3 totals 16 residues.

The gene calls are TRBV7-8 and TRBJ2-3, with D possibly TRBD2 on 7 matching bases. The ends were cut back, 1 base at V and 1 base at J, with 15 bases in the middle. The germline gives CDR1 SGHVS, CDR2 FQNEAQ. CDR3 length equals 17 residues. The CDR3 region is CASSLVRGASGTDTQYF. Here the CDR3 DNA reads TGTGCCAGCAGCTTAGTTCGGGGGGCATCGGGCACAGATACGCAGTATTTT.

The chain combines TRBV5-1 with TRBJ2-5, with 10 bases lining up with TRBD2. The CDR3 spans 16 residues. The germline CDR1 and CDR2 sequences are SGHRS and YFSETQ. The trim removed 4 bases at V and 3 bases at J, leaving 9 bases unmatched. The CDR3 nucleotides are TGCGCCAGCAGCCAAAATGCCGGGACTAGCGAAGAGACCCAGTACTTC. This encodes CASSQNAGTSEETQYF.

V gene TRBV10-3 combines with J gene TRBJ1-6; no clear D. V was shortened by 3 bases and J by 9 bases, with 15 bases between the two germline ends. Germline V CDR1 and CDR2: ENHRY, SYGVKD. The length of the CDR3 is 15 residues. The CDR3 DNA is TGTGCCATCAGTGATGCTGACCTAGTGGTTTCACCCCTCCACTTT. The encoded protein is CAISDADLVVSPLHF.

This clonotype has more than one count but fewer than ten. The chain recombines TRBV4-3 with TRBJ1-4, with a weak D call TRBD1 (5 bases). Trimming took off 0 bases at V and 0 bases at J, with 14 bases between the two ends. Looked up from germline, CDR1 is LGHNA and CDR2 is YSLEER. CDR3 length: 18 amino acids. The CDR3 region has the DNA TGCGCCAGCAGCCAAGATAACCAGGGTTCTGCAACTAATGAAAAACTGTTTTTT. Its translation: CASSQDNQGSATNEKLFF.

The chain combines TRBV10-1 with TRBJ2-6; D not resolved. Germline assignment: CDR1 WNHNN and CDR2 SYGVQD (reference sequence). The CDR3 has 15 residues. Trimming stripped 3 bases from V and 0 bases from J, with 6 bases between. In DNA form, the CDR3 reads TGCGCCAGCAGTGATGGACCCTCTGGGGCCAACGTCCTGACTTTC. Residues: CASSDGPSGANVLTF.

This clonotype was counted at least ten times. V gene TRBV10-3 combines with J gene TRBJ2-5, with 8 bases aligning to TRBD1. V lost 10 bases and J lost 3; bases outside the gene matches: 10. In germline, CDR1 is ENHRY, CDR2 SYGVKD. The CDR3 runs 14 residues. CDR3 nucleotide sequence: TGTGCCACCCTGCCCGGGACAGGTGAAGAGACCCAGTACTTC. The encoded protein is CATLPGTGEETQYF.

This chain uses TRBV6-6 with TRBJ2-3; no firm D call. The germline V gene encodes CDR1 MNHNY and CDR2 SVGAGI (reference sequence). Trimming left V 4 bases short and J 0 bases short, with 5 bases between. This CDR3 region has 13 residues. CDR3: CASSSPSTDTQYF. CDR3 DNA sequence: TGTGCCAGCAGTTCGCCTAGCACAGATACGCAGTATTTT.

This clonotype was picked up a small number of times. CDR3 residues: CASSPGPRYTQYF. In nucleotides, the CDR3 is TGTGCCAGCAGCCCAGGCCCCCGCTATACGCAGTATTTT. The J gene is TRBJ2-3, the V gene TRBV7-9; the D is unclear. Germline V lookup: CDR1 SEHNR, CDR2 FQNEAQ (reference sequence). This CDR3 spans 13 amino acids. V was cut by 5 bases and J by 7 bases, with 13 bases left in between.

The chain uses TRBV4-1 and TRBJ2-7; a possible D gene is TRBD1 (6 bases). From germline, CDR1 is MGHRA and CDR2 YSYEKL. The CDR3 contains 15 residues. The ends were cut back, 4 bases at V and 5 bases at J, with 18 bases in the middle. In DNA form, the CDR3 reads TGCGCCAGCAGCCCGCAACAGGGTACGATCAACGAGCAGTACTTC. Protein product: CASSPQQGTINEQYF.

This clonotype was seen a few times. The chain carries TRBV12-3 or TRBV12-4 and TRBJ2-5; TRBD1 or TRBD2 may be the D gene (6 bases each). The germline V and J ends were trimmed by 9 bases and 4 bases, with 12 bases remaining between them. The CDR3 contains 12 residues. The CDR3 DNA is TGTGCCAGTAAAGGAGGGGGAGAGACCCAGTACTTC. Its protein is CASKGGGETQYF.

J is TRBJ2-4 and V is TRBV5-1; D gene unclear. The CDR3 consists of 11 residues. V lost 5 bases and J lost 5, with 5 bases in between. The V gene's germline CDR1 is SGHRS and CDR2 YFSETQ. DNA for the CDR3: TGCGCCAGCAGAGTAGAAAACATTCAGTACTTC. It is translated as CASRVENIQYF.

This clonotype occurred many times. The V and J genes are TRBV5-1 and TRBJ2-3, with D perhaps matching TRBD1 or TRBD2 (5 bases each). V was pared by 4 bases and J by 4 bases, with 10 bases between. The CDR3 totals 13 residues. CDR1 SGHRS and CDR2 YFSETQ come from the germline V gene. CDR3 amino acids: CASSGGAADTQYF. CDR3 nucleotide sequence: TGCGCCAGCAGCGGGGGAGCAGCAGATACGCAGTATTTT.

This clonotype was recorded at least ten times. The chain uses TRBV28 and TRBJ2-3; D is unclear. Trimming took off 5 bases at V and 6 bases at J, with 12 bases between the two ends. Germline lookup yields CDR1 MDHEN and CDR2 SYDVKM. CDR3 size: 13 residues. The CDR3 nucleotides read TGTGCCAGCAGTCTCCCTAGGCGCGATACGCAGTATTTT. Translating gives CASSLPRRDTQYF.

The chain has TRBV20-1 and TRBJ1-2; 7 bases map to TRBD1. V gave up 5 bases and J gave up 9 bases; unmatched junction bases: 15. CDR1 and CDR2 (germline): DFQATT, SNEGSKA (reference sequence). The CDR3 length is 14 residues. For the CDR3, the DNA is TGCAGTGCTCCACGGACAGGCCGGGTTCCAAGCTACACCTTC. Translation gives CSAPRTGRVPSYTF.